The 21 T cell receptor beta chains presented below share a single source sample, sequenced in a study of T cells after yellow fever vaccination (dated by TCRdb to about 2019). The library relied on 5' RACE. The run used an Illumina NovaSeq 6000. Using fastp at Q25 and MiXCR, TCRdb reprocessed the public reads and kept productive beta chains. Each record represents a unique CDR3 protein, reported with the most common genes and DNA among its rows. In all, the sample holds about 160,000 distinct CDR3 sequences, and roughly a tenth of those were seen once. Roughly 40% of the sample goes to the ten largest clones. Interpreted using the paper, the treatment or condition label stands for: live attenuated yellow fever vaccine strain. The sequences come from CD8+ T cells sorted from PBMCs, collected 45 days after the yellow fever booster vaccination. These TCRs come from a man between 18 and 35 years old who received the YFV17D yellow fever vaccine.

The table lists this clonotype with many counts. The rearrangement uses TRBV3-1 and TRBJ2-7; no firm D call. Trimming pared 1 base from V and 3 bases from J, leaving 10 bases between. The germline V gene has CDR1 LGHDT and CDR2 YNNKEL (reference sequence). The CDR3 extends over 14 amino acids. As DNA, the CDR3 is TGTGCCAGCAGCCAAGGGATAAAAAGCTACGAGCAGTACGTC. Translating gives CASSQGIKSYEQYV.

The sample holds a few counts of this clonotype. The CDR3 DNA sequence: TGTGCCAGCAGTAGGGACAGATCAGTCTCTGGGGCCAACGTCCTGACTTTC. Translating it yields CASSRDRSVSGANVLTF. J is TRBJ2-6 and V is TRBV27; 7 nucleotides align to TRBD1. The CDR3 has 17 residues. Germline V gives CDR1 MNHEY, CDR2 SMNVEV (reference sequence). J gave up 0 bases and V 5 bases, and 7 bases lay outside the gene matches. Together with reference TRBV27 and TRBJ2-6, the CDR3 gives the full variable domain: EAQVTQNPRYLITVTGKKLTVTCSQNMNHEYMSWYRQDPGLGLRQIYYSMNVEVTDKGDVPEGYKVSRKEKRNFPLILESPSPNQTSLYFCASSRDRSVSGANVLTFGAGSRLTVL.

This clonotype has a handful of counts. The chain couples TRBV3-1 to TRBJ2-5; D call uncertain. The CDR3 loop spans 14 amino acids. Trimming pared 1 base from V and 5 bases from J, leaving 11 bases between. Germline CDR1 LGHDT, CDR2 YNNKEL (reference sequence). In nucleotides, the CDR3 is TGTGCCAGCAGCCAAGGTGAGGTGCTGGAGACCCAGTACTTC. Translated: CASSQGEVLETQYF.

The V and J genes are TRBV4-1 and TRBJ2-7; D tentatively fits TRBD1 or TRBD2 (5 bases each). V lost 1 base, J lost 1 base, and 20 bases lay in between. The CDR3 runs to 18 residues. The V gene's germline CDR1 is MGHRA and CDR2 YSYEKL. The DNA of the CDR3 is TGCGCCAGCAGCCAAGGTTCCGGCGGACTGGGGCCTTCCTACGAGCAGTACTTC. Its translation: CASSQGSGGLGPSYEQYF.

There are a few counts of this clonotype. The gene calls are TRBV4-1 and TRBJ2-3; D unclear. Germline-derived CDR1 and CDR2 are MGHRA and YSYEKL. CDR3 size: 13 residues. Trimming cost V 2 bases and J 5 bases, with 8 bases left between them. CDR3 DNA sequence: TGCGCCAGCAGCCAACAGGACGAAGATACGCAGTATTTT. Translated, it gives CASSQQDEDTQYF.

This clonotype was counted between two and nine times. The chain has TRBV29-1 and TRBJ2-3; either TRBD1 or TRBD2 may fit D (7 bases each). From germline, CDR1 is SQVTM and CDR2 ANQGSEA. The CDR3 runs 20 residues. V dropped 1 base and J dropped 0 bases, with 26 bases sitting between them. The CDR3 loop reads CSVEVFVGEGASSSTDTQYF. The CDR3, as DNA: TGCAGCGTTGAAGTCTTTGTAGGGGAGGGGGCGAGTTCCAGCACAGATACGCAGTATTTT.

This clonotype has at least ten counts. CDR3 sequence reads: CASSYREQETQYF. CDR3 DNA sequence: TGTGCCAGCAGTTACAGGGAACAAGAGACCCAGTACTTC. This chain joins TRBV6-2 or TRBV6-3 and TRBJ2-5; no clear D. CDR1 and CDR2 (germline): MNHEY, SVGEGT. Trimming took 2 bases from V and 2 from J, leaving 6 bases between them. There are 13 residues in the CDR3.

The chain recombines TRBV10-3 with TRBJ1-5; no clear D gene. The CDR3 is 15 residues long. V shed 0 bases and J shed 0 bases, with 6 bases lying between them. Per the germline V gene, CDR1 is ENHRY and CDR2 is SYGVKD. Here the CDR3 DNA reads TGTGCCATCAGTGAGTCGCAGTATAGCAATCAGCCCCAGCATTTT. It codes for CAISESQYSNQPQHF.

This clonotype was counted a few times. This sequence joins TRBV7-8 and TRBJ2-7; the D call may be TRBD1 or TRBD2 (6 bases each). Deletions cut 1 base from V and 6 bases from J, with 19 bases between. The CDR3 has 16 residues. Germline CDR1 reads SGHVS; CDR2 reads FQNEAQ. The CDR3 nucleotides are TGTGCCAGCAGCTTAGAAGGAGGGGGACTTGTTAGCGAGCAGTACGTC. This encodes CASSLEGGGLVSEQYV.

This clonotype was observed many times. The genes are TRBV29-1 and TRBJ2-7; D might be TRBD1 (6 bases). CDR1 is SQVTM and CDR2 is ANQGSEA in the germline V gene. This CDR3 region has 11 residues. Trimming left V 6 bases short and J 3 bases short, with 9 bases between. CDR3 sequence reads: CSVADSYEQYV. The CDR3 DNA reads as TGCAGCGTCGCGGACAGCTACGAGCAGTACGTC.

This clonotype has at least ten counts. This chain connects TRBV6-4 to TRBJ1-4; TRBD1 is a possible D gene (5 bases). CDR1 MRHNA and CDR2 SNTAGT come from the germline V gene. Trimming removed 6 bases at V and 7 bases at J, with 9 bases between. The CDR3 totals 12 residues. In DNA form, the CDR3 reads TGTGCCAGCAGATGGGGGTTTGAAAAACTGTTTTTT. Its translation is CASRWGFEKLFF.

There are a few counts of this clonotype. The rearrangement links TRBV2 to TRBJ2-1; no clear D. The V gene lost 8 bases and the J gene lost 3 bases, with 11 bases spanning the gap. CDR3 length equals 13 residues. The germline V gene has CDR1 SNHLY and CDR2 FYNNEI. The CDR3 DNA sequence: TGTGCCAGCGGAGACACGGACTACAATGAGCAGTTCTTC. Its translation: CASGDTDYNEQFF.

In this sample, this clonotype turned up a few times. This chain links TRBV6-5 with TRBJ2-2; D is unresolved. Germline-derived CDR1 and CDR2 are MNHEY and SVGAGI. V lost 5 bases and J lost 5, with 12 bases in between. The CDR3 runs to 14 residues. The CDR3 region is CASSRPHSTGELFF. The CDR3 region has the DNA TGTGCCAGCAGTCGACCGCATTCGACCGGGGAGCTGTTTTTT.

This clonotype has more than one count but fewer than ten. The chain has TRBV23-1 and TRBJ2-5; the D gene is possibly TRBD2 (5 bases). TRBV23-1 is flagged as an ORF with uncertain function. Trimming took 3 bases from V and 5 from J, leaving 13 bases between them. This CDR3 contains 14 residues. The CDR3 is CASSQPGSGETQYF. The CDR3 DNA reads TGCGCCAGCAGTCAGCCGGGGTCGGGGGAGACCCAGTACTTC.

This chain links TRBV20-1 with TRBJ2-4; no firm D call. The V end was cut by 3 bases, the J end by 8 bases, with 5 bases between. From germline, CDR1 is DFQATT and CDR2 SNEGSKA (reference sequence). The CDR3 runs 10 residues. CDR3 coding DNA: TGCAGTGCTAGCTGGGACATTCAGTACTTC. The encoded protein is CSASWDIQYF.

This clonotype showed up many times. The chain uses TRBV5-1 and TRBJ2-3, with D possibly being TRBD1 or TRBD2 (6 bases each). Trimming cost V 0 bases and J 1 base, with 12 bases left between them. Germline CDR1 and CDR2: SGHRS and YFSETQ. The CDR3 has 16 amino acids. The DNA for the CDR3 is TGCGCCAGCAGCTTGGTGTGGGGGGCCGGCACAGATACGCAGTATTTT. The encoded protein is CASSLVWGAGTDTQYF.

V is TRBV4-1 and J is TRBJ2-5; 8 positions agree with TRBD2. CDR1 is MGHRA and CDR2 is YSYEKL in the germline V gene. This CDR3 region has 18 residues. With 1 base clipped from V and 5 bases from J, the junction kept 15 bases outside the gene matches. CDR3 sequence: CASSQAYGAGGNLETQYF. As DNA, the CDR3 is TGCGCCAGCAGCCAAGCGTACGGCGCGGGGGGAAATCTGGAGACCCAGTACTTC.

This clonotype occurred a few times. The chain employs TRBV7-9 and TRBJ2-1; 11 bases line up with TRBD2. This CDR3 is built from 16 residues. The germline CDR1 and CDR2 sequences are SEHNR and FQNEAQ (reference sequence). Trimming at V came to 5 bases and at J to 4 bases, leaving 7 bases not matched to a gene. CDR3: CASSTTSGASYNEQFF. The CDR3 DNA follows: TGTGCCAGCAGCACGACTAGCGGGGCTTCGTACAATGAGCAGTTCTTC. Filled out from reference TRBV7-9 and TRBJ2-1, the complete variable domain reads DTGVSQNPRHKITKRGQNVTFRCDPISEHNRLYWYRQTLGQGPEFLTYFQNEAQLEKSRLLSDRFSAERPKGSFSTLEIQRTEQGDSAMYLCASSTTSGASYNEQFFGPGTRLTVL.

This chain connects TRBV14 to TRBJ2-5, with D perhaps TRBD2 (6 bases). V was trimmed by 2 bases and J by 3 bases, leaving 7 bases between them. This CDR3 region has 13 residues. Germline CDR1 is SGHDN and CDR2 is FVKESK. Written as DNA, the CDR3 is TGTGCCAGCAGCCAAAGACTAGAAGAGACCCAGTACTTC. This encodes CASSQRLEETQYF.

The genes are TRBV25-1 and TRBJ2-7; TRBD1 agrees at 7 bases. CDR1 and CDR2 from the germline V gene are MGHDK and SYGVNS. V trimming: 10 bases; J trimming: 1 base; junction bases outside the gene matches: 7. The CDR3 runs 13 residues. The CDR3 DNA follows: TGTGCCATAACTCCGGGACAGTCCTACGAGCAGTACGTC. The encoded protein is CAITPGQSYEQYV.

V gene TRBV12-3 or TRBV12-4 combines with J gene TRBJ1-5; D perhaps matches TRBD1 (5 bases). This CDR3 is 15 amino acids long. V was trimmed by 5 bases and J by 5 bases, leaving 16 bases between them. The CDR3 loop is CASSERGRQDQPQHF. In DNA form, the CDR3 reads TGTGCCAGCAGTGAACGGGGCAGGCAGGATCAGCCCCAGCATTTT.